Each of the 7 T cell receptor beta chains below was sequenced from the same sample in a study of blood T cell repertoires in COVID-19. The data were produced by immunoSEQ multiplex PCR, yet TCRdb's version contains in-frame clones alone and is incomplete. Of 90,000 to 110,000 clones listed, approximately 87% are singletons. The sample comprised peripheral blood. The receptors come from a woman in her sixties with acute or convalescent COVID-19.

The chain links TRBV2 to TRBJ2-5, with TRBD1 matching over 8 bases. The CDR3 consists of 14 residues. CDR1 is SNHLY and CDR2 is FYNNEI in the germline V gene. V lost 1 base to trimming and J lost 4 bases; unmatched junction nucleotides: 2. CDR3: CASSEGRGPETQYF. In DNA form, the CDR3 reads TGTGCCAGCAGTGAAGGCAGGGGGCCAGAGACCCAGTACTTC.

J is TRBJ2-3 and V is TRBV9; 10 bases fit TRBD2. V lost 2 bases and J lost 0; bases outside the gene matches: 3. CDR1 SGDLS and CDR2 YYNGEE come from the germline V gene. CDR3 length: 16 residues. CDR3 bases: TGTGCCAGCAGCGTTGGTAGCGGGGGGAGCACAGATACGCAGTATTTT. Residues: CASSVGSGGSTDTQYF.

This clone has a handful of counts. The chain is built from TRBV6-5 and TRBJ2-7; 8 bases fit TRBD2. Germline V gene sequence: CDR1 MNHEY, CDR2 SVGAGI. This CDR3 spans 15 amino acids. V was pared by 4 bases and J by 1 base, with 6 bases of the junction left unmatched. The CDR3: CASSLAGQGSYEQYF. DNA for the CDR3: TGTGCCAGCAGTTTAGCGGGGCAGGGTTCCTACGAGCAGTACTTC.

The chain has TRBV9 and TRBJ2-3; TRBD2 agrees at 14 bases. The CDR3 length is 16 residues. Germline CDR1 reads SGDLS; CDR2 reads YYNGEE. After removal of 6 bases from V and 6 bases from J, the junction contained 9 bases not matched to a gene. CDR3 sequence reads: CASKEGTSGSTDTQYF. The CDR3 DNA sequence: TGTGCCAGCAAAGAGGGGACTAGCGGGAGTACGGATACGCAGTATTTT.

J is TRBJ2-1 and V is TRBV9; 11 bases agree with TRBD2. V was pared by 0 bases and J by 5 bases, with 1 base of the junction left unmatched. Germline assignment: CDR1 SGDLS and CDR2 YYNGEE. The CDR3 runs to 15 residues. The CDR3 nucleotides are TGTGCCAGCAGCGTAGTGACTAGCGGGGACAATGAGCAGTTCTTC. This codes for CASSVVTSGDNEQFF.

V and J are TRBV4-1 and TRBJ2-3; TRBD2 matches at 11 bases. Trimming removed 3 bases from V and 2 bases from J; junction bases left unmatched: 4. Germline V gene lookup returns CDR1 MGHRA and CDR2 YSYEKL. The CDR3 covers 16 residues. DNA of the CDR3: TGCGCCAGCAGCCATGGGACTAGCGGTTCCACAGATACGCAGTATTTT. This translates into CASSHGTSGSTDTQYF.

V is TRBV27 and J is TRBJ1-5, with D tentatively TRBD1 (6 bases). The CDR3 extends over 14 amino acids. Trimming stripped 5 bases from V and 7 bases from J, with 15 bases between. Germline CDR1 reads MNHEY; CDR2 reads SMNVEV (reference sequence). CDR3 bases: TGTGCCAGCAGTCTACAACAGGGTAGCCAGCCCCAGCATTTT. The encoded protein is CASSLQQGSQPQHF.